The clone carrying this TCR beta chain was picked up a small number of times. Antigen: not known. The read stops 3 residues short of the end of the CDR3; the missing end is completed from the germline J gene. The data were taken from a study of T cell clonality in common variable immunodeficiency. Blood samples were heparinized, roughly 5 to 8 ml per donor. TCRdb's table, derived via immunoSEQ multiplex PCR, lists solely in-frame clones and lacks some. The sample holds some 38,000 clones, and no clone turns up only once. Broader study findings: Fewer deletions and N-nucleotide insertions were reportedly seen in common variable immunodeficiency TCR beta sequences. CVID subjects had higher TCRbeta clonality than healthy controls, most marked in about a third.

Trimming removed 1 base at V and 4 bases at J, with 8 bases between. The CDR3 runs to 13 residues. Material: peripheral blood mononuclear cells. This TCR was sampled from a person aged 18 to 75 in good health. The J gene is TRBJ1-2, the V gene TRBV5-7; D ambiguous. TRBV5-7 falls under the ORF class, with uncertain function. The CDR3 DNA, read in part, is TGTGCCAGCAGCTTGACAGAGGGCTATGGC. It yields the protein CASSLTEGYG. The whole CDR3 sequence reads CASSLTEGYGYTF.